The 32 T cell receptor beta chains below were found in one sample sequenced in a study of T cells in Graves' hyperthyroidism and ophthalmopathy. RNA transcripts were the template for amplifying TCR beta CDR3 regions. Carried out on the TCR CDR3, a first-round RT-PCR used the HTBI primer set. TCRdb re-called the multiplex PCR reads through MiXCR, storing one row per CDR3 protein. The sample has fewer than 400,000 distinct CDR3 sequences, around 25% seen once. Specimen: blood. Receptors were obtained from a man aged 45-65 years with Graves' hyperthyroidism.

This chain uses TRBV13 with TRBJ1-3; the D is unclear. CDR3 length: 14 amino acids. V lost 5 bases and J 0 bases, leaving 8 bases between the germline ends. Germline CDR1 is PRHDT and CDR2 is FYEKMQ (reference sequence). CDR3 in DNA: TGTGCCAGCAGCCCAATCAACTCTGGAAACACCATATATTTT. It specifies CASSPINSGNTIYF.

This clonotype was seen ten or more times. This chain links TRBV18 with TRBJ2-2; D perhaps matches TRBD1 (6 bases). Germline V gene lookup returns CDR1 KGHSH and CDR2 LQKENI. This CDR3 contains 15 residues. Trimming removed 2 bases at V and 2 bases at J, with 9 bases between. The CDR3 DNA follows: TGTGCCAGCTCACCAGAACAGGGAAACACCGGGGAGCTGTTTTTT. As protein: CASSPEQGNTGELFF.

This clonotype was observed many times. The CDR3 DNA reads TGTGCCAGCAGTGAAGACCGAACGGGGGCCGGGGAGCTGTTTTTT. Its protein is CASSEDRTGAGELFF. The chain couples TRBV2 to TRBJ2-2; tentatively, D is TRBD2 (6 bases). With 1 base removed from V and 6 bases from J, the gap between germline ends came to 12 bases. Germline assignment: CDR1 SNHLY and CDR2 FYNNEI. CDR3 size: 15 residues.

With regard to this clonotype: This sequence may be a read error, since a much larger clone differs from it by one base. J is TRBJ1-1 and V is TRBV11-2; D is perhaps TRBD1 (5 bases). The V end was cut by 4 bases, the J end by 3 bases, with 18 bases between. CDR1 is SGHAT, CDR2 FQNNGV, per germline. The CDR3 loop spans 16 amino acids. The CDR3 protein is CASSSIQGWVDTEAFF. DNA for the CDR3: TGTGCCAGCAGCTCAATTCAGGGTTGGGTAGACACTGAAGCTTTCTTT. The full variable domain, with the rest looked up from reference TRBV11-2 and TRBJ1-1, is EAGVAQSPRYKIIEKRQSVAFWCNPISGHATLYWYQQILGQGPKLLIQFQNNGVVDDSQLPKDRFSAERLKGVDSTLKIQPAKLEDSAVYLCASSSIQGWVDTEAFFGQGTRLTVV.

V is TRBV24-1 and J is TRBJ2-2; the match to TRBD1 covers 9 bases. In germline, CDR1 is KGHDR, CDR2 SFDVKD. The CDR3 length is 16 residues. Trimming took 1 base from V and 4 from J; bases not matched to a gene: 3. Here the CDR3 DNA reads TGTGCCACCAGTGATTTCGGACAGGGGTCCACCGGGGAGCTGTTTTTT. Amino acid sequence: CATSDFGQGSTGELFF.

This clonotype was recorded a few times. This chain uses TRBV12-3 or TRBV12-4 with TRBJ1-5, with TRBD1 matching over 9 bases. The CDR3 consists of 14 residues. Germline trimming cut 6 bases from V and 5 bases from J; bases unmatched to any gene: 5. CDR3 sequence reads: CASSPQGAYQPQHF. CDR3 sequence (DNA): TGTGCCAGCAGCCCACAGGGGGCTTATCAGCCCCAGCATTTT.

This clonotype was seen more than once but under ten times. CDR3 DNA sequence: TGTGCTAGTCGTCTGACAGGCACAGATACGCAGTATTTT. This sequence encodes CASRLTGTDTQYF. The rearrangement links TRBV12-5 to TRBJ2-3, with a tentative D call TRBD1 (5 bases). Trimming stripped 8 bases from V and 1 base from J, with 10 bases between. Germline V gene sequence: CDR1 LGHNT, CDR2 FRNRAP. This CDR3 region has 13 residues.

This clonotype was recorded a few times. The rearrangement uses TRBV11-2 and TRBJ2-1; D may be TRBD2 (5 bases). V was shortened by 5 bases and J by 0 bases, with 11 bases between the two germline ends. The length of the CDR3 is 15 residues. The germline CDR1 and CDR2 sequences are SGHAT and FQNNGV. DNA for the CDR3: TGTGCCAGCAGCGGGAAAGGGAGCTCCTACAATGAGCAGTTCTTC. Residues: CASSGKGSSYNEQFF.

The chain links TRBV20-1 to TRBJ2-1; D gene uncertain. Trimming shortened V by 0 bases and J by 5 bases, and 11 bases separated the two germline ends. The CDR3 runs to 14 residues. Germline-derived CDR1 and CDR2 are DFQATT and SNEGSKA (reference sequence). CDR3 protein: CSARDLTSDNEQFF. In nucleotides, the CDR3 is TGCAGTGCTAGAGATCTGACGAGTGACAATGAGCAGTTCTTC.

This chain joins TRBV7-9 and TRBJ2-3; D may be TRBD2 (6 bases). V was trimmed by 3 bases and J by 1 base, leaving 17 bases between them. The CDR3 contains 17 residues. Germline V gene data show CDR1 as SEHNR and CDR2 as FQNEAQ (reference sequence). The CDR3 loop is CASSFLDGGMGTDTQYF. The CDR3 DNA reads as TGTGCCAGCAGCTTCTTGGACGGCGGGATGGGCACAGATACGCAGTATTTT.

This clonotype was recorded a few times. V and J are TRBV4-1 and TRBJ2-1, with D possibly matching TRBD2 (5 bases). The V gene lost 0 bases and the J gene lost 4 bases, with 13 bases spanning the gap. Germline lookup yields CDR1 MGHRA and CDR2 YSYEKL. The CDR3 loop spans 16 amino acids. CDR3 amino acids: CASSQDAASSYNEQFF. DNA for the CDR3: TGCGCCAGCAGCCAAGATGCGGCTAGCAGTTACAATGAGCAGTTCTTC.

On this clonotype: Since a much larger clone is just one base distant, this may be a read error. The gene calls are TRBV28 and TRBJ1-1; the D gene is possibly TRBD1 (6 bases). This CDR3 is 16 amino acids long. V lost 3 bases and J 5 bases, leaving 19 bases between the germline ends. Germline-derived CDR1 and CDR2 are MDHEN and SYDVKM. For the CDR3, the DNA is TGTGCCAGCAGTTTTGTATCGGGAGGGGGGGTTACTGAAGCTTTCTTT. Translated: CASSFVSGGGVTEAFF. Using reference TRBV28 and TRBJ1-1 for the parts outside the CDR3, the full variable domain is DVKVTQSSRYLVKRTGEKVFLECVQDMDHENMFWYRQDPGLGLRLIYFSYDVKMKEKGDIPEGYSVSREKKERFSLILESASTNQTSMYLCASSFVSGGGVTEAFFGQGTRLTVV.

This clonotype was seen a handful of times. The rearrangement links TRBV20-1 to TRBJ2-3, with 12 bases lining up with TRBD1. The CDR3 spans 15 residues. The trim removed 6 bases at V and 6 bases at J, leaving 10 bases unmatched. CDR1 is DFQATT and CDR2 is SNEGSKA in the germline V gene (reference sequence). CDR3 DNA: TGCAGTGCCACCCGGGACAGGGGGCGCGGTGATACGCAGTATTTT. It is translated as CSATRDRGRGDTQYF.

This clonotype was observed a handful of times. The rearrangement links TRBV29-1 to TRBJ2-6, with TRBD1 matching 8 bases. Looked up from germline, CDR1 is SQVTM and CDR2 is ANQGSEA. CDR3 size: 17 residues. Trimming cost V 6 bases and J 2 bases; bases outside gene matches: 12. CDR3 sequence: CSVETGQGRTGANVLTF. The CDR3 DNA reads TGCAGCGTCGAGACCGGACAGGGTAGGACTGGGGCCAACGTCCTGACTTTC.

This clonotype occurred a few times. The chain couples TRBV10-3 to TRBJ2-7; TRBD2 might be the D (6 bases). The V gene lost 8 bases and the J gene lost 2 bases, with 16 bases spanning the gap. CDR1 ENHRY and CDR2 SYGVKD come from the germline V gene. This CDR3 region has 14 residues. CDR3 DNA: TGTGCCATCGGGGAGGTCCCCAACCCCTACGAGCAGTACTTC. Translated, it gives CAIGEVPNPYEQYF.

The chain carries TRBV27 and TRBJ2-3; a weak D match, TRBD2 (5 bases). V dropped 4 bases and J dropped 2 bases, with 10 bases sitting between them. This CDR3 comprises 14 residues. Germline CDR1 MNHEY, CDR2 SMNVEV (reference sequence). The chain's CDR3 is CASSSGILTDTQYF. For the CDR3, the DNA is TGTGCCAGCAGTTCGGGGATTCTCACAGATACGCAGTATTTT.

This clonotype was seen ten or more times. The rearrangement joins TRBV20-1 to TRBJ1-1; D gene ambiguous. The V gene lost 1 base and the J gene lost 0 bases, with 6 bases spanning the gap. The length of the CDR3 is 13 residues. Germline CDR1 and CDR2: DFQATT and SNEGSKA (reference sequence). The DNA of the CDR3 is TGCAGTGCTAGAGGACTGATGAACACTGAAGCTTTCTTT. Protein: CSARGLMNTEAFF.

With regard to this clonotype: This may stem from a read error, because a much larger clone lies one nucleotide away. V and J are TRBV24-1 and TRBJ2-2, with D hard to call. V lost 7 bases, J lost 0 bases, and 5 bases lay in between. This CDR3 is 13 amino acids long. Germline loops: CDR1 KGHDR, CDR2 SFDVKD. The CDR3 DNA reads TGTGCCACCAGCGGCCCGAACACCGGGGAGCTGTTTTTT. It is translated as CATSGPNTGELFF.

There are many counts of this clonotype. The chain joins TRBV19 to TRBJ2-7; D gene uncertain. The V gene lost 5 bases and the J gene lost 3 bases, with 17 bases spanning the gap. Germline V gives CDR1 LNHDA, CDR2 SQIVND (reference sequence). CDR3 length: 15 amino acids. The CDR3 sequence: CASSPDANSVYEQYF. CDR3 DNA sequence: TGTGCCAGTAGTCCAGACGCCAACTCCGTCTACGAGCAGTACTTC. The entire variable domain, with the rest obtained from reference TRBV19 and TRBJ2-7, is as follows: DGGITQSPKYLFRKEGQNVTLSCEQNLNHDAMYWYRQDPGQGLRLIYYSQIVNDFQKGDIAEGYSVSREKKESFPLTVTSAQKNPTAFYLCASSPDANSVYEQYFGPGTRLTVT.

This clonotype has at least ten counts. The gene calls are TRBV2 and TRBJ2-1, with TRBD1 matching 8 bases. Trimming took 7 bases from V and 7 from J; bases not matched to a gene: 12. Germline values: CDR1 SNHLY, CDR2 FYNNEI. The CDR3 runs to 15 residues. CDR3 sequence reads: CASIPTRTGTNEQFF. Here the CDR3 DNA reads TGTGCCAGCATCCCAACCAGGACAGGGACTAATGAGCAGTTCTTC.

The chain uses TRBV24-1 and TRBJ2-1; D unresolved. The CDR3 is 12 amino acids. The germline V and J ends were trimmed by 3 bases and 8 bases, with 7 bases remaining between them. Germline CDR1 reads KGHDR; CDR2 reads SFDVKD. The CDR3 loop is CATSDGVYEQFF. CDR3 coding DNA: TGTGCCACCAGTGATGGGGTATATGAGCAGTTCTTC.

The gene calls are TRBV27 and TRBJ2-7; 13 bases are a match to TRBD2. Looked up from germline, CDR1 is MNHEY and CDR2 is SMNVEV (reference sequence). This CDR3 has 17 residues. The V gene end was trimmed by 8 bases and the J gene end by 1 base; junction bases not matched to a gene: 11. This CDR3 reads CASGPRRLAGGSYEQYF. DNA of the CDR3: TGTGCCAGCGGTCCCCGACGACTAGCGGGAGGTTCCTACGAGCAGTACTTC.

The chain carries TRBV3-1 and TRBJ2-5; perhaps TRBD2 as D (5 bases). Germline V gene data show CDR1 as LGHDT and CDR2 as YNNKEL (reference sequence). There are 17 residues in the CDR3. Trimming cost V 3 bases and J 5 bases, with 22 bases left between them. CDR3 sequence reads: CASSHYSGAYIGETQYF. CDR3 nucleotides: TGTGCCAGCAGCCATTACAGCGGAGCTTACATTGGGGAGACCCAGTACTTC.

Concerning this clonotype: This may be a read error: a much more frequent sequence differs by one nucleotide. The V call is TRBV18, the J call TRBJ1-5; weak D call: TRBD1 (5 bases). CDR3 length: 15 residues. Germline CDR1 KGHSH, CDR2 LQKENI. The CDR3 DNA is TGTGCCGGCTCACAGGACACCCTTTCGGAGCAGCCCCAGCATTTT. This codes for CAGSQDTLSEQPQHF.

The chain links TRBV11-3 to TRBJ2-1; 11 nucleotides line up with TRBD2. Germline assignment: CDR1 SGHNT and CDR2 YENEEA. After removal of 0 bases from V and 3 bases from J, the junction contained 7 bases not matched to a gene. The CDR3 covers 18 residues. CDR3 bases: TGTGCCAGCAGCTTAGATGGATACGGGACTAGCGGCTACAATGAGCAGTTCTTC. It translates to CASSLDGYGTSGYNEQFF.

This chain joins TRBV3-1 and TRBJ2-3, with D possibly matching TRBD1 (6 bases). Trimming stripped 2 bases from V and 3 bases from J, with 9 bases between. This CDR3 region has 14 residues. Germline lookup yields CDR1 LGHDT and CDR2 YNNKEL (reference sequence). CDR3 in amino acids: CASSQKQGTDTQYF. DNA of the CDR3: TGTGCCAGCAGCCAAAAACAGGGAACAGATACGCAGTATTTT.

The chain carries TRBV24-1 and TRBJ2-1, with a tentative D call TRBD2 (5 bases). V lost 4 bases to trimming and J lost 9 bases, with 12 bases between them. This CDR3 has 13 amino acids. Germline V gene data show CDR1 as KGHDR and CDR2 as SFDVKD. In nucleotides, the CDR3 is TGTGCCACCAGTGAAGGACTGGTCGGTGAGCAGTTCTTC. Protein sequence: CATSEGLVGEQFF.

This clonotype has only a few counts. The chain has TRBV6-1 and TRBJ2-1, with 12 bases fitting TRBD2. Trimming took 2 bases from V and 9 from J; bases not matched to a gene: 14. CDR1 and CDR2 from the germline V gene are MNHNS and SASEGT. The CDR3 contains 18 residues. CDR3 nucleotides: TGTGCCAGCAGTGAACTGGCTAGCGGGAGGGCCCACAATGTTGAGCAGTTCTTC. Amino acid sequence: CASSELASGRAHNVEQFF.

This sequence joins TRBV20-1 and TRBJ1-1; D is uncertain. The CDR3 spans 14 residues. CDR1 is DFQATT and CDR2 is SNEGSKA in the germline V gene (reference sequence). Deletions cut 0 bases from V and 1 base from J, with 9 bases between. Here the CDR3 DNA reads TGCAGTGCTAGAGATGGAGTTGCGAACACTGAAGCTTTCTTT. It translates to CSARDGVANTEAFF.

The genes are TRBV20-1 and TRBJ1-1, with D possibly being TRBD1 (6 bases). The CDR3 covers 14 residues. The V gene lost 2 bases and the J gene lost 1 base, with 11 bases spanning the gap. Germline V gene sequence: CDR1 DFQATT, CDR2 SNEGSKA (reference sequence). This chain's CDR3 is CSARPMTGNTEAFF. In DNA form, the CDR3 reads TGCAGTGCTAGACCCATGACAGGGAACACTGAAGCTTTCTTT.

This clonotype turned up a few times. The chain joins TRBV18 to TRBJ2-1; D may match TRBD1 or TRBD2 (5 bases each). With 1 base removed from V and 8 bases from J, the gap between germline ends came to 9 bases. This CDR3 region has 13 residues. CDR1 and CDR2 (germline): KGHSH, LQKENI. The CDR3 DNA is TGTGCCAGCTCACCACTCACGGGACATGAGCAGTTCTTC. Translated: CASSPLTGHEQFF.

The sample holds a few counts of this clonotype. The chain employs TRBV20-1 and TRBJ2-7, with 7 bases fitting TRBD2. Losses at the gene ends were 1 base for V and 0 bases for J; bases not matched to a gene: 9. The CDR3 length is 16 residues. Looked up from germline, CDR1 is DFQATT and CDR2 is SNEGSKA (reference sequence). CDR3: CSARGTTSASSYEQYF. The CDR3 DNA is TGCAGTGCTAGAGGAACTACTAGCGCCAGCTCCTACGAGCAGTACTTC.